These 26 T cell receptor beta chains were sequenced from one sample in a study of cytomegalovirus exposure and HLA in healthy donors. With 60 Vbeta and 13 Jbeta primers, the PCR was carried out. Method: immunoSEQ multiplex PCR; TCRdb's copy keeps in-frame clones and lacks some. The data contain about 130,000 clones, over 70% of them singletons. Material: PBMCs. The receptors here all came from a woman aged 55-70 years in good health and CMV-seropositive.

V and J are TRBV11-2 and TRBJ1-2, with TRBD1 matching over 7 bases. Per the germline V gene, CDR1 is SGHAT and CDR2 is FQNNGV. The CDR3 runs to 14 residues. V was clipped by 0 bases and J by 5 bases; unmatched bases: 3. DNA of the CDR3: TGTGCCAGCAGCTTAGAGGCAGGGGGGTATGGCTACACCTTC. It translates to CASSLEAGGYGYTF. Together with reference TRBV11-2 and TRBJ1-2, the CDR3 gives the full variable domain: EAGVAQSPRYKIIEKRQSVAFWCNPISGHATLYWYQQILGQGPKLLIQFQNNGVVDDSQLPKDRFSAERLKGVDSTLKIQPAKLEDSAVYLCASSLEAGGYGYTFGSGTRLTVV.

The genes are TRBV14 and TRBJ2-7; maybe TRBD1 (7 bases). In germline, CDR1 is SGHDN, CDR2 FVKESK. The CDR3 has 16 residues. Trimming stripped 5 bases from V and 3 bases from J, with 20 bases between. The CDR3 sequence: CASSASGRQGFYEQYF. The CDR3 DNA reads TGTGCCAGCAGCGCATCCGGGAGACAGGGCTTCTACGAGCAGTACTTC.

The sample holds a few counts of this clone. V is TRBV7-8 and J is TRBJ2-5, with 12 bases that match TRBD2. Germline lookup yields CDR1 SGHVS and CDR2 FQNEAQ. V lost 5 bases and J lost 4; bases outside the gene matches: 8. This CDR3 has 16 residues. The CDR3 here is CASSPNLAGGLETQYF. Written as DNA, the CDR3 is TGTGCCAGCAGCCCCAACCTAGCGGGGGGGCTAGAGACCCAGTACTTC.

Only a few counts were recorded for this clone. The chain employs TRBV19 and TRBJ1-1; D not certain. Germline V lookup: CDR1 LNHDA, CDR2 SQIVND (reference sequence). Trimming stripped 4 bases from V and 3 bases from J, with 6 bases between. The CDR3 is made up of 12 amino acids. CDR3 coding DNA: TGTGCCAGTAGTACAGTGTACACTGAAGCTTTCTTT. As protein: CASSTVYTEAFF.

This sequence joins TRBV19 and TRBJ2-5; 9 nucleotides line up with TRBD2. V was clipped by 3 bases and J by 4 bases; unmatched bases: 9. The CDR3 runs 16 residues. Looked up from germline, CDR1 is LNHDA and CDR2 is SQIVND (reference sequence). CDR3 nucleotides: TGTGCCAGTAGTATTGGGGGCGGGGGGGCCGGAGAGACCCAGTACTTC. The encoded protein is CASSIGGGGAGETQYF.

The DNA for the CDR3 is TGTGCCAGCAGCGAGCTAGGGGAGGATGAGCAGTTCTTC. Amino acid sequence: CASSELGEDEQFF. The rearrangement joins TRBV9 to TRBJ2-1; D possibly corresponds to TRBD2 (6 bases). Germline V gene sequence: CDR1 SGDLS, CDR2 YYNGEE. Trimming took 3 bases from V and 8 from J, leaving 12 bases between them. This CDR3 is built from 13 residues.

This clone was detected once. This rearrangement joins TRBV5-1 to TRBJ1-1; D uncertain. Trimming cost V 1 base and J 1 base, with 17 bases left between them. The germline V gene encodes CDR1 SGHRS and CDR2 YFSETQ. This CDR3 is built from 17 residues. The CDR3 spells CASSLLAWAPENTEAFF. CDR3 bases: TGCGCCAGCAGCTTGTTGGCGTGGGCTCCGGAGAACACTGAAGCTTTCTTT.

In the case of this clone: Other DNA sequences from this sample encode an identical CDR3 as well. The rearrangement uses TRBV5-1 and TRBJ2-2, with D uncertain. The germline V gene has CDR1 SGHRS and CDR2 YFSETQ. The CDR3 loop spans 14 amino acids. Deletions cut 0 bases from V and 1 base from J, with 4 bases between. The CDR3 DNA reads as TGCGCCAGCAGCTTGGGAGGGAACACCGGGGAGCTGTTTTTT. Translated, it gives CASSLGGNTGELFF.

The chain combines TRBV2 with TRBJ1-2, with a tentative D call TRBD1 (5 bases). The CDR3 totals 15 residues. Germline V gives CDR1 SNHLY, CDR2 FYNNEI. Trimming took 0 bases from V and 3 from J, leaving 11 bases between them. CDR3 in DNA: TGTGCCAGCAGTGAAGCGGCGGACACCCACTATGGCTACACCTTC. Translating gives CASSEAADTHYGYTF. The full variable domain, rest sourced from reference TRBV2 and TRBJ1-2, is EPEVTQTPSHQVTQMGQEVILRCVPISNHLYFYWYRQILGQKVEFLVSFYNNEISEKSEIFDDQFSVERPDGSNFTLKIRSTKLEDSAMYFCASSEAADTHYGYTFGSGTRLTVV.

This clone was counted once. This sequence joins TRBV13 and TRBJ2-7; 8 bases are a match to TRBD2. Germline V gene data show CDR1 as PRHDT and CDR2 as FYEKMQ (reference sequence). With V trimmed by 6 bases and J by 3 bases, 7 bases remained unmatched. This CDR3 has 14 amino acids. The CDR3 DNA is TGTGCCAGCAGTCCCTCCCGGGGGGGCTACGAGCAGTACTTC. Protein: CASSPSRGGYEQYF.

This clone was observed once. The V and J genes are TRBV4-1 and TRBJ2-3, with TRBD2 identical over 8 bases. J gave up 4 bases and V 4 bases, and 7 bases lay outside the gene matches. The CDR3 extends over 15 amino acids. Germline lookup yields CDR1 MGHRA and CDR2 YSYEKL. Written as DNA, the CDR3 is TGCGCCAGCAGCCTCCCGGGGGGGCCGGCAGATACGCAGTATTTT. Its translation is CASSLPGGPADTQYF.

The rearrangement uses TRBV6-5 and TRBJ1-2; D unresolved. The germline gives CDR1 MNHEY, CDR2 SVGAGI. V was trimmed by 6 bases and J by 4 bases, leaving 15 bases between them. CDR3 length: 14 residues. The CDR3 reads CASRLADGLYGYTF. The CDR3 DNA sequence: TGTGCCAGCAGACTTGCCGACGGACTCTATGGCTACACCTTC.

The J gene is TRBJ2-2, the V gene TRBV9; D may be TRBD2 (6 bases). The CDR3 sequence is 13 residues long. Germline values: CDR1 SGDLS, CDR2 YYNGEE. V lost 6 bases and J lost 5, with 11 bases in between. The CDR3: CASTIGRTGELFF. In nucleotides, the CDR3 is TGTGCCAGCACCATTGGGAGGACCGGGGAGCTGTTTTTT.

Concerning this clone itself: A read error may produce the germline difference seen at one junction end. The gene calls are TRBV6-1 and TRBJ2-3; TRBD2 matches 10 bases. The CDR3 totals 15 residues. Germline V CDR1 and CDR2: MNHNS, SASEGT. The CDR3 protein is CTSSEGSGGQDTQYF. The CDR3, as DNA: TGTACCAGCAGTGAAGGTAGCGGGGGGCAAGATACGCAGTATTTT.

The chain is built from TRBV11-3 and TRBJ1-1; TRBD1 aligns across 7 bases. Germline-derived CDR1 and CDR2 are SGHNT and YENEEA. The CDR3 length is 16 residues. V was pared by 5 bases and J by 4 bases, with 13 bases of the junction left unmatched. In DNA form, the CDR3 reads TGTGCCAGCAGCCCACAGACCGCGACAGGGAGCACTGAAGCTTTCTTT. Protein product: CASSPQTATGSTEAFF.

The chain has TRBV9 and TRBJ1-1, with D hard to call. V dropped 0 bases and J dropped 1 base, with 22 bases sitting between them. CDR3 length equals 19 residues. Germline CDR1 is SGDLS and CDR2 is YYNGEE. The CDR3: CASSVEDSIFGSANTEAFF. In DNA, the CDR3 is TGTGCCAGCAGCGTAGAGGATAGCATTTTTGGGAGTGCGAACACTGAAGCTTTCTTT.

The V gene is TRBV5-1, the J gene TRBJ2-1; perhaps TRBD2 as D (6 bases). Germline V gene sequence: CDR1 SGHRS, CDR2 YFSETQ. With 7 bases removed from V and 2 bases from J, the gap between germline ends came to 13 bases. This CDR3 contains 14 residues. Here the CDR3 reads CASETSSAYNEQFF. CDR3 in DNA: TGCGCCAGCGAGACTAGTTCGGCCTACAATGAGCAGTTCTTC. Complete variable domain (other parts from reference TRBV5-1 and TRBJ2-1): KAGVTQTPRYLIKTRGQQVTLSCSPISGHRSVSWYQQTPGQGLQFLFEYFSETQRNKGNFPGRFSGRQFSNSRSEMNVSTLELGDSALYLCASETSSAYNEQFFGPGTRLTVL.

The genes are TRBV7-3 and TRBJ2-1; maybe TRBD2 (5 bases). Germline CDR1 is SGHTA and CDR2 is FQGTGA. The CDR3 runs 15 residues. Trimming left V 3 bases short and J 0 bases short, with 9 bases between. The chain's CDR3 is CASSLRATSYNEQFF. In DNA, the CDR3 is TGTGCCAGCAGCTTGCGGGCTACCTCCTACAATGAGCAGTTCTTC.

For the CDR3, the DNA is TGTGCCACAGCCGGGCAACTAGAACGTGGCTACACCTTC. Amino acids: CATAGQLERGYTF. The chain links TRBV19 to TRBJ1-2; D is unresolved. The length of the CDR3 is 13 residues. The V end lost 10 bases, the J end lost 7 bases, and 19 bases lay between the germline ends. From germline, CDR1 is LNHDA and CDR2 SQIVND (reference sequence).

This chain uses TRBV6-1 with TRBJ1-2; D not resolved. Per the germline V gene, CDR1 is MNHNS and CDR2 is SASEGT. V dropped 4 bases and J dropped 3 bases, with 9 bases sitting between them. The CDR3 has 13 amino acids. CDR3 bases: TGTGCCAGCAGTGTTGGAGAAGACTATGGCTACACCTTC. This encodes CASSVGEDYGYTF.

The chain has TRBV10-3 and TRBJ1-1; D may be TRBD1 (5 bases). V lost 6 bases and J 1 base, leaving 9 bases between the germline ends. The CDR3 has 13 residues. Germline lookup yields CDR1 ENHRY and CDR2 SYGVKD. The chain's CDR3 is CAIRSTGNTEAFF. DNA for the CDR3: TGTGCCATCAGAAGTACAGGGAACACTGAAGCTTTCTTT.

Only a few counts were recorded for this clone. Written as DNA, the CDR3 is TGTGCCAGCAGCTCTGGACAGCCCTTTAATGAAAAACTGTTTTTT. Translation: CASSSGQPFNEKLFF. J is TRBJ1-4 and V is TRBV7-2; D is possibly TRBD1 (6 bases). Trimming took off 4 bases at V and 4 bases at J, with 13 bases between the two ends. Germline loops: CDR1 SGHTA, CDR2 FQGNSA. This CDR3 is 15 amino acids long.

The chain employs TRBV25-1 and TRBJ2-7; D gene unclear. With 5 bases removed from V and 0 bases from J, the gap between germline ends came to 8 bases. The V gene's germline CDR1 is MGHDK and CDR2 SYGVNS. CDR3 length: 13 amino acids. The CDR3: CASSYLNSYEQYF. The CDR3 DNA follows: TGTGCCAGCAGTTATCTTAACTCCTACGAGCAGTACTTC.

CDR3 in amino acids: CASSGLTGGIEQYF. For the CDR3, the DNA is TGTGCCAGCAGCGGACTAACTGGGGGTATAGAGCAGTACTTC. This chain uses TRBV6-5 with TRBJ2-5, with a weak D call TRBD2 (6 bases). Germline-derived CDR1 and CDR2 are MNHEY and SVGAGI. This CDR3 has 14 residues. V lost 6 bases and J lost 11, with 22 bases in between.

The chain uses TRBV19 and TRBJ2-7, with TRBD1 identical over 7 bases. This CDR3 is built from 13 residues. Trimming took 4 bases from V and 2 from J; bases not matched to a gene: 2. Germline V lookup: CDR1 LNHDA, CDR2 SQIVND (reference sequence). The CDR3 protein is CASSSGTAYEQYF. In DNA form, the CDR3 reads TGTGCCAGTAGTAGTGGGACAGCCTACGAGCAGTACTTC.

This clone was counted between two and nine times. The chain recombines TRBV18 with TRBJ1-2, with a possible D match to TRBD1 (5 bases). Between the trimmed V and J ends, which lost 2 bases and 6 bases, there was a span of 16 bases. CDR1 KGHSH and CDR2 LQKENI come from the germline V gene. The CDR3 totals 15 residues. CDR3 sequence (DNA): TGTGCCAGCTCACCAGCCTTAAGTTCGGGGGATGGCTACACCTTC. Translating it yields CASSPALSSGDGYTF.